This paragraph covers one TCR beta chain sequence. The antigen remains unidentified. With a much larger clone just one base away, this may be a read error. Germline values: CDR1 SEHNR, CDR2 FQNEAQ (reference sequence). The CDR3 sequence is 17 residues long. This sample's time point: persistent/refractory GD, antithyroid drugs over 5 years with positive TRAb. Scientists built the TCR library using RNA that was extracted from PBMCs. These data originate in a study of regulatory T cells in long-lasting Graves disease. Library construction for TCR beta used iRepertoire HTBI primers and Arm-PCR of CDR3 regions. Per the original methods: The samples included 60 to 65 TRBV and approximately 15 TRBJ segments. In TCRdb, the multiplex PCR reads were re-called with MiXCR into one record per CDR3 protein. The V and J calls here are based on TCRdb, not the publication. The table records about 300,000 distinct CDR3 sequences, around 20% of them present only once.

Study results and limitations: Newly diagnosed patients had higher TCR diversity than persistent Graves' patients did. Favored gene segments in persistent disease were TRBV28, TRBJ1-2 and TRBJ2-5.

The input for sequencing was peripheral blood mononuclear cells (PBMCs), taken when the disease was refractory, from a patient treated with antithyroid drugs. The chain recombines TRBV7-9 with TRBJ1-4, with D tentatively TRBD1 (5 bases). This receptor was taken from a female donor with Graves disease. CDR3 nucleotide sequence: TGTGCCAGCAGCTTAGCTCAGGGCCGAGGGACTAATCAAAAACTGTTTTTT. Translation gives CASSLAQGRGTNQKLFF.